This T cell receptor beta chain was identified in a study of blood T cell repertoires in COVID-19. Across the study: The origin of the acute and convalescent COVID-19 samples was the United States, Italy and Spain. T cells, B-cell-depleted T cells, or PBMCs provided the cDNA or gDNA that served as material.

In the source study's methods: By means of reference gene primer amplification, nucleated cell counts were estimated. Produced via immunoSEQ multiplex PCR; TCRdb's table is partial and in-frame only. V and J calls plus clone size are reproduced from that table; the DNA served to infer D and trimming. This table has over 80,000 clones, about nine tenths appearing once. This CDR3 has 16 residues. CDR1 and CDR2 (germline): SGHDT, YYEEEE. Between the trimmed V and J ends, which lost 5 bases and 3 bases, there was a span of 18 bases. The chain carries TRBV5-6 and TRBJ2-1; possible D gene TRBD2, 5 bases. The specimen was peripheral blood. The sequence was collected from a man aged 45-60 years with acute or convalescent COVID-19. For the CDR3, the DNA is TGTGCCAGCAGTGCGCTTGGAGAGGGCCGCTACAATGAGCAGTTCTTC. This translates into CASSALGEGRYNEQFF.